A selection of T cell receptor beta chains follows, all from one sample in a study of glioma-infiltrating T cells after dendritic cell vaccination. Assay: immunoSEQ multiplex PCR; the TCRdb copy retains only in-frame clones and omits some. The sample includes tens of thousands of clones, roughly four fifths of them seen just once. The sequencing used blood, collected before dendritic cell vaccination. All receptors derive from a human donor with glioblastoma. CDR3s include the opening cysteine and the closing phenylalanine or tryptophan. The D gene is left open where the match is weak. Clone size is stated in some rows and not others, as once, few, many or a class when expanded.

CANSPRLDSGNTIYF	TGTGCCAACAGCCCGAGATTGGACAGTGGAAACACCATATATTTT	TRBJ1-3	once	.	TRBV7-6
CASIAAGTEAFF	TGTGCCAGCATAGCGGCGGGCACTGAAGCTTTCTTT	TRBJ1-1	few	.	TRBV2
CASSLTVGLRNTIYF	TGTGCCAGCAGCTTGACAGTTGGTTTAAGAAACACCATATATTTT	TRBJ1-3	.	.	TRBV5-6
CASSQERVLHNEQFF	TGTGCCAGCAGCCAAGAACGAGTGTTACACAATGAGCAGTTCTTC	TRBJ2-1	few	.	TRBV4-2
CASSRGSRGAQYF	TGTGCCAGCAGCCGAGGTTCCCGGGGGGCCCAGTACTTC	TRBJ2-5	once	TRBD2	TRBV7-9
CASSQTNARDRGPYEQYF	TGTGCCAGCAGCCAGACTAACGCCCGGGACAGGGGGCCCTACGAGCAGTACTTC	TRBJ2-7	few	TRBD1	TRBV7-9
CPAPGGGGTHEQYF	TGTCCCGCTCCCGGGGGGGGAGGGACCCACGAGCAGTACTTC	TRBJ2-7	.	TRBD2	TRBV27
CSAEQGGNTIYF	TGCAGCGCAGAACAGGGTGGAAACACCATATATTTT	TRBJ1-3	.	.	TRBV29-1
CASSFSGVVYNEQFF	TGTGCCAGCAGTTTTAGCGGGGTGGTGTACAATGAGCAGTTCTTC	TRBJ2-1	.	TRBD2	TRBV2
CASSLLPSGQETQYF	TGTGCCAGCAGTTTATTACCTAGCGGGCAAGAGACCCAGTACTTC	TRBJ2-5	.	TRBD2	TRBV27
CASSLMGQATYEQYF	TGTGCCAGCAGCTTAATGGGACAGGCTACCTACGAGCAGTACTTC	TRBJ2-7	.	TRBD1	TRBV7-2
CASSLDSTDTQYF	TGCGCCAGCAGCTTGGACTCGACAGATACGCAGTATTTT	TRBJ2-3	.	.	TRBV5-1
CATSSRGSALLRSGYTF	TGTGCCACCAGCAGTAGGGGGTCAGCCCTTCTTCGGTCTGGCTACACCTTC	TRBJ1-2	.	.	TRBV15
CATSREIGGAAGYTF	TGTGCCACCAGCAGAGAAATAGGGGGCGCTGCGGGCTACACCTTC	TRBJ1-2	once	TRBD1	TRBV15
CATSRLQFGATAPLHF	TGTGCCACCAGCAGGCTCCAATTCGGAGCCACGGCACCCCTCCACTTT	TRBJ1-6	.	.	TRBV15
CASSGSGTAQETQYF	TGTGCCAGCAGCGGGTCCGGGACAGCTCAAGAGACCCAGTACTTC	TRBJ2-5	.	TRBD1	TRBV5-8
CASSSGTDYGYTF	TGTGCCAGCTCGTCCGGGACAGACTATGGCTACACCTTC	TRBJ1-2	.	TRBD1	TRBV18
CASSFRGNQPQHF	TGTGCCAGCAGCTTTAGGGGGAATCAGCCCCAGCATTTT	TRBJ1-5	once	.	TRBV11-2
CASSLGGGSYNEQFF	TGTGCCAGCAGCCTTGGGGGGGGCTCCTACAATGAGCAGTTCTTC	TRBJ2-1	.	TRBD2	TRBV4-2
CASSITGTGGRNEQFF	TGTGCCAGCAGCATTACCGGGACAGGGGGCCGCAATGAGCAGTTCTTC	TRBJ2-1	.	TRBD1	TRBV7-3
CASTTPGLGGADTQYF	TGTGCCAGCACTACCCCGGGACTAGGGGGAGCAGATACGCAGTATTTT	TRBJ2-3	.	TRBD2	TRBV27
CASSLNSHGRASFYNEQFF	TGTGCCAGCAGCTTAAATTCCCACGGGAGGGCCTCGTTCTACAATGAGCAGTTCTTC	TRBJ2-1	.	TRBD2	TRBV7-3